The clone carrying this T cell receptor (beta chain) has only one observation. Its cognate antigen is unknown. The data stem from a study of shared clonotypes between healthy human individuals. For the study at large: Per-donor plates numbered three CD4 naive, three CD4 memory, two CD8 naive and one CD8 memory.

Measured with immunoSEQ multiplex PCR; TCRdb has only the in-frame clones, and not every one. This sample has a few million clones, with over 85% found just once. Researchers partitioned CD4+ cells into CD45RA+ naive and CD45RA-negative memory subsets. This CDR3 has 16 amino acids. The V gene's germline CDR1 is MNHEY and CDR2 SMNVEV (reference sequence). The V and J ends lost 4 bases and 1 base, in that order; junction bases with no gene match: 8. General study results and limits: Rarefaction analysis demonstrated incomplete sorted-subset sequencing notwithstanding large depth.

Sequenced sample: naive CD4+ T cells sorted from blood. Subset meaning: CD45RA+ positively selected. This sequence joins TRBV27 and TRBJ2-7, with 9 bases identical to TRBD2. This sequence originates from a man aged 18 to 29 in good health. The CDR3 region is CASSSVSGGPSYEQYF. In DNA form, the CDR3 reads TGTGCCAGCAGTTCCGTTAGCGGGGGCCCATCCTACGAGCAGTACTTC.